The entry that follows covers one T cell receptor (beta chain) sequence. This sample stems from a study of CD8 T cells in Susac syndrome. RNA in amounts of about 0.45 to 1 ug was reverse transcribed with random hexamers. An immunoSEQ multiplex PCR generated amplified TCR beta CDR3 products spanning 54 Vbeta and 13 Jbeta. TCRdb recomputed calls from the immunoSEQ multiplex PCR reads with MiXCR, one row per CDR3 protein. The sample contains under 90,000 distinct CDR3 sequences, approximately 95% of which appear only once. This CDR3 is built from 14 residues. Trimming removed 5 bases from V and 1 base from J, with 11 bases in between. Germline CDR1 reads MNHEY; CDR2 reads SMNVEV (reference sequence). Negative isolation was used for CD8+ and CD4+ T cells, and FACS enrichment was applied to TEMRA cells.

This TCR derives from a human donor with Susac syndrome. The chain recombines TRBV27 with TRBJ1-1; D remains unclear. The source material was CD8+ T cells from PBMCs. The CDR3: CASSPLDWNTEAFF. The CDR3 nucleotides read TGTGCCAGCAGTCCCCTGGACTGGAACACTGAAGCTTTCTTT.